Below, 19 T cell receptor beta chains from the same sample are listed, as sequenced in a study of blood T cell repertoires in COVID-19. Measured with immunoSEQ multiplex PCR; TCRdb has only the in-frame clones, and not every one. Found here are roughly 160,000 clones, about four fifths of them singletons; the top ten hold 10%. Sequencing was done on a sample of peripheral blood. These receptors originate from a woman of 80 years or more with active or convalescent COVID-19.

V is TRBV2 and J is TRBJ1-1, with D hard to call. CDR1 and CDR2 from the germline V gene are SNHLY and FYNNEI. This CDR3 spans 14 amino acids. Between the trimmed V and J ends, which lost 7 bases and 0 bases, there was a span of 12 bases. CDR3 sequence: CASIWERLNTEAFF. Here the CDR3 DNA reads TGTGCCAGCATATGGGAGCGGCTGAACACTGAAGCTTTCTTT.

The rearrangement uses TRBV9 and TRBJ2-7, with D maybe TRBD2 (6 bases). CDR1 is SGDLS and CDR2 is YYNGEE in the germline V gene. The V end was cut by 1 base, the J end by 6 bases, with 14 bases between. CDR3 length: 14 amino acids. The CDR3 loop is CASSVTGLGSEQYF. The CDR3 nucleotides read TGTGCCAGCAGCGTAACGGGTCTCGGGAGCGAGCAGTACTTC.

The rearrangement joins TRBV21-1 to TRBJ2-7; the table's D call, TRBD2, has no DNA check behind it. TRBV21-1 is a known pseudogene. The CDR3 length is 16 residues. The CDR3: CASSKFVPSSSYEQYF. The CDR3 region has the DNA TGTGCCAGCAGCAAATTTGTCCCGTCTTCTTCCTACGAGCAGTACTTC.

The chain recombines TRBV6-5 with TRBJ1-1, with 8 bases matching TRBD1. V lost 4 bases to trimming and J lost 6 bases; unmatched junction nucleotides: 4. This CDR3 spans 13 amino acids. CDR1 is MNHEY, CDR2 SVGAGI, per germline. For the CDR3, the DNA is TGTGCCAGCAGTTCCGGACAGGGCGCTGAAGCTTTCTTT. It encodes CASSSGQGAEAFF.

The chain is built from TRBV27 and TRBJ1-2, with 7 bases fitting TRBD1. The trim removed 3 bases at V and 5 bases at J, leaving 9 bases unmatched. CDR3 length: 15 residues. Germline V gene sequence: CDR1 MNHEY, CDR2 SMNVEV (reference sequence). The CDR3 DNA sequence: TGTGCCAGCAGTTTGATTTGGGCAGGGGGTTATGGCTACACCTTC. Its protein is CASSLIWAGGYGYTF.

This clone was picked up a small number of times. CDR3 bases: TGTGCCAGCAGTTTAAGAGTCCCGGAGGGAACAGATACGCAGTATTTT. Protein sequence: CASSLRVPEGTDTQYF. The chain carries TRBV28 and TRBJ2-3; maybe TRBD2 (6 bases). Looked up from germline, CDR1 is MDHEN and CDR2 is SYDVKM. The CDR3 loop spans 16 amino acids. With 2 bases removed from V and 3 bases from J, the gap between germline ends came to 15 bases.

V gene TRBV7-9 combines with J gene TRBJ2-6; possibly TRBD2 for D (5 bases). Germline V CDR1 and CDR2: SEHNR, FQNEAQ (reference sequence). The V and J ends lost 6 bases and 0 bases respectively, with 12 bases between them. This CDR3 is built from 16 residues. The CDR3: CASRFGEGSGANVLTF. The CDR3 DNA sequence: TGTGCCAGCAGGTTTGGTGAGGGCTCTGGGGCCAACGTCCTGACTTTC.

As concerns this clone: This specimen includes other DNA sequences encoding the same CDR3. The J gene is TRBJ1-5, the V gene TRBV5-1; possible D gene TRBD1, 5 bases. The CDR3 loop spans 13 amino acids. V gave up 0 bases and J gave up 5 bases, with 6 bases separating them. The germline gives CDR1 SGHRS, CDR2 YFSETQ. This chain's CDR3 is CASSLEGHQPQHF. CDR3 bases: TGCGCCAGCAGCTTGGAGGGGCATCAGCCCCAGCATTTT.

Comments on this clone: Other DNA variants within this sample encode the same CDR3. The chain uses TRBV7-3 and TRBJ2-5; TRBD2 matches at 7 bases. V shed 1 base, J shed 5 bases, and the junction held 1 base outside the gene matches. This CDR3 is built from 13 residues. CDR1 is SGHTA and CDR2 is FQGTGA in the germline V gene. The CDR3 bases are TGTGCCAGCAGCTTAAGGGGAGGGGAGACCCAGTACTTC. This codes for CASSLRGGETQYF.

The chain recombines TRBV19 with TRBJ2-5; 9 nucleotides align to TRBD1. CDR3 length: 15 residues. V was pared by 9 bases and J by 4 bases, with 12 bases of the junction left unmatched. Germline-derived CDR1 and CDR2 are LNHDA and SQIVND (reference sequence). The CDR3 sequence: CASATGGVSTETQYF. The CDR3 nucleotides are TGTGCCAGCGCCACAGGGGGCGTATCAACAGAGACCCAGTACTTC.

The CDR3 protein is CASSLGQGGEQYF. DNA of the CDR3: TGCGCCAGCAGCTTGGGACAGGGCGGCGAGCAGTACTTC. This chain links TRBV5-1 with TRBJ2-7; 7 bases match TRBD1. Germline assignment: CDR1 SGHRS and CDR2 YFSETQ. Trimming removed 0 bases from V and 6 bases from J; junction bases left unmatched: 3. The CDR3 totals 13 residues.

The V call is TRBV9, the J call TRBJ2-2; maybe TRBD1 (6 bases). Germline CDR1 reads SGDLS; CDR2 reads YYNGEE. Trimming removed 3 bases at V and 5 bases at J, with 11 bases between. The CDR3 is 14 residues long. Written as DNA, the CDR3 is TGTGCCAGCAGCGGGGGGCCGACTACCGGGGAGCTGTTTTTT. It encodes CASSGGPTTGELFF.

The rearrangement uses TRBV7-3 and TRBJ1-1; 8 positions agree with TRBD1. This CDR3 is 15 amino acids long. The germline V gene encodes CDR1 SGHTA and CDR2 FQGTGA. V lost 2 bases and J lost 4; bases outside the gene matches: 6. The CDR3 is CASSLAGGAGTEAFF. The CDR3, as DNA: TGTGCCAGCAGCTTAGCAGGGGGCGCAGGCACTGAAGCTTTCTTT.

The chain couples TRBV6-5 to TRBJ2-1, with a possible D match to TRBD1 (6 bases). The germline V gene has CDR1 MNHEY and CDR2 SVGAGI. Trimming removed 6 bases at V and 6 bases at J, with 12 bases between. The CDR3 is made up of 13 amino acids. The CDR3 spells CASRGTYRNEQFF. In DNA form, the CDR3 reads TGTGCCAGCAGGGGGACATATCGCAATGAGCAGTTCTTC.

This clone was seen repeatedly, ten times or more. The V and J genes are TRBV5-1 and TRBJ1-2, with D unclear. Germline assignment: CDR1 SGHRS and CDR2 YFSETQ. The V gene lost 2 bases and the J gene lost 2 bases, with 13 bases spanning the gap. The CDR3 has 15 amino acids. The CDR3 spells CASSFDGSSNYGYTF. CDR3 nucleotide sequence: TGCGCCAGCAGCTTTGACGGGAGTTCGAACTATGGCTACACCTTC.

This chain uses TRBV5-4 with TRBJ1-1, with D tentatively TRBD1 (5 bases). The V and J ends lost 2 bases and 1 base respectively, with 18 bases between them. This CDR3 is 17 amino acids long. CDR1 and CDR2 (germline): SGHNT, YYREEE (reference sequence). The CDR3 here is CASSFDAIPTENTEAFF. The CDR3 bases are TGTGCCAGCAGCTTCGACGCAATCCCGACAGAGAACACTGAAGCTTTCTTT.

This rearrangement joins TRBV2 to TRBJ2-5, with D unresolved. The V and J ends lost 2 bases and 5 bases respectively, with 6 bases between them. The CDR3 is made up of 12 amino acids. Per the germline V gene, CDR1 is SNHLY and CDR2 is FYNNEI. In DNA form, the CDR3 reads TGTGCCAGCAGTGAAAGTCGGGAGACCCAGTACTTC. It translates to CASSESRETQYF.

This clone appeared a few times. J is TRBJ1-4 and V is TRBV7-8; TRBD1 matches 7 bases. V shed 4 bases and J 4 bases; nucleotides not matched to a gene: 6. Per germline, CDR1 SGHVS and CDR2 FQNEAQ. CDR3 length: 15 amino acids. As DNA, the CDR3 is TGTGCCAGCAGCTCCGGACAGGAAGTTAATGAAAAACTGTTTTTT. Translation gives CASSSGQEVNEKLFF.

The chain joins TRBV2 to TRBJ1-4; D perhaps matches TRBD1 (5 bases). V lost 1 base to trimming and J lost 8 bases, with 14 bases between them. CDR3 length: 15 amino acids. Germline CDR1 is SNHLY and CDR2 is FYNNEI. The CDR3 sequence is CASSEVAGIEEKLFF. The CDR3 region has the DNA TGTGCCAGCAGTGAAGTGGCAGGGATCGAAGAAAAACTGTTTTTT. The full variable domain, completed using reference TRBV2 and TRBJ1-4, is EPEVTQTPSHQVTQMGQEVILRCVPISNHLYFYWYRQILGQKVEFLVSFYNNEISEKSEIFDDQFSVERPDGSNFTLKIRSTKLEDSAMYFCASSEVAGIEEKLFFGSGTQLSVL.